This T cell receptor (beta chain) was obtained from a study of HIV-infected children after antiretroviral therapy interruption. For the study at large: Continuous-treatment samples came from weeks 0, 48 and 150. Study-wide results and caveats: Some non-naive CD45RA+ T cells might be present among sorted naive cells.

Treatment: PENTA 11 planned treatment interruption arm or continuous ART arm. A few counts support this clonotype. What it recognizes is unknown. Unique molecular identifiers were included in an RNA-based 3' RACE TCR library. Each CDR3 protein gets one entry after TCRdb re-called the 3' RACE reads with MiXCR. Among about 89,000 distinct CDR3 sequences listed, 6.9% were seen once. Germline CDR1 is LNHDA and CDR2 is SQIVND (reference sequence). This CDR3 contains 13 residues. Trimming took 5 bases from V and 4 from J, leaving 11 bases between them. The genes are TRBV19 and TRBJ1-2; perhaps TRBD1 as D (6 bases). Source: CD45RA+ CD4+ T cells from PBMCs, pooled from several time points, taken from a donor given antiretroviral therapy, either interrupted or continuous. Stated subset: naive CD4+ CD45RA+ CD45RO- T cells. This clonotype was obtained from a pool of human donors with HIV. CDR3 sequence: CASSAQGGYGYTF. Written as DNA, the CDR3 is TGTGCCAGTAGTGCACAGGGAGGCTATGGCTACACCTTC.